Listed below are T cell receptor beta chains from one sample, sequenced in a study of shared clonotypes between healthy human individuals. Assay: immunoSEQ multiplex PCR; the TCRdb copy retains only in-frame clones and omits some. The table lists some 500,000 clones, roughly 95% of them singletons, with around 0.066% in the top ten. Source material: naive CD4+ T cells sorted from blood. The receptors were sampled from a woman between 25 and 40 years old in good health. Both conserved end residues are part of each CDR3. The D gene is left open where the match is weak. The listing skips clone size in some rows; elsewhere it reads once, few, many or a size class.

NA	once	TRBV6-5	TRBJ2-5	TGTGCCAGCAGTTACTCGGGGACCCTAGGAGTAGAGACCCAGTACTTC	CASSYSGTLGVETQYF
NA	NA	TRBV5-8	TRBJ1-5	TGTGCCAGCAGCTTGGTAAGTCGGACGGATAGCAATCAGCCCCAGCATTTT	CASSLVSRTDSNQPQHF
TRBD1	NA	TRBV29-1	TRBJ2-7	TGCAGCGTTGTGGGGACAGGCACCTACGAGCAGTACTTC	CSVVGTGTYEQYF
NA	NA	TRBV28	TRBJ2-3	TGTGCCAGCCAAATTAGCACAGATACGCAGTATTTT	CASQISTDTQYF
NA	NA	TRBV5-4	TRBJ2-7	TGTGCCAGCAGCTCGAAGTGGGGCGAGCAGTACTTC	CASSSKWGEQYF
NA	NA	TRBV27	TRBJ2-2	TGTGCCAGCAGTTTCGTGGGCACCGGGGAGCTGTTTTTT	CASSFVGTGELFF
TRBD2	NA	TRBV5-1	TRBJ2-2	TGCGCCAGCAGCGGCTCAATGACTAGCGGGATTAGGACCGGGGAGCTGTTTTTT	CASSGSMTSGIRTGELFF
NA	NA	TRBV6-5	TRBJ1-5	TGTGCCAGCAGTTACACCAGCAATCAGCCCCAGCATTTT	CASSYTSNQPQHF
TRBD2	NA	TRBV7-3	TRBJ2-7	TGTGCCAGCAGCTCCGAACTAGCGGGAGAGGGCTACGAGCAGTACTTC	CASSSELAGEGYEQYF
NA	NA	TRBV7-2	TRBJ2-1	TGTGCCAGCAGCTTAGACGCTAGCGCGCGTGAGCAGTTCTTC	CASSLDASAREQFF
NA	NA	TRBV19	TRBJ1-1	TGTGCCAGAGAACGGGGGAAATGGACTGAAGCTTTCTTT	CARERGKWTEAFF
TRBD2	NA	TRBV4-1	TRBJ2-7	TGCGCCAGCAGCCAAAGGGGGACTAGCGGGAGCCGCGAGCAGTACTTC	CASSQRGTSGSREQYF
NA	once	TRBV4-1	TRBJ2-1	TGCGCCAGCAGCCAAGTTCGTGGGAGTGCTCGAGTTTCGGATGAGCAGTTCTTC	CASSQVRGSARVSDEQFF
TRBD1	NA	TRBV27	TRBJ2-5	TGTGCCAGCAGTGTCATGGGACAGGGGGATAAGACCCAGTACTTC	CASSVMGQGDKTQYF
NA	NA	TRBV9	TRBJ2-1	TGTGCCAGCAGCGGAAGCTCCTACAATGAGCAGTTCTTC	CASSGSSYNEQFF
NA	NA	TRBV5-4	TRBJ2-2	TGTGCCAGCAGCACCGGGAGCCTTAACACCGGGGAGCTGTTTTTT	CASSTGSLNTGELFF
NA	few	TRBV29-1	TRBJ1-1	TGCAGCGTTGCTCGTCGGATGAACACTGAAGCTTTCTTT	CSVARRMNTEAFF
NA	NA	TRBV18	TRBJ2-1	TGTGCCAGCTCACCTCCGGGGAGGGACATCCACAATGAGCAGTTCTTC	CASSPPGRDIHNEQFF
TRBD1	NA	TRBV7-9	TRBJ1-1	TGTGCCAGCAGCTCGACAGGGGCTGTCACTGAAGCTTTCTTT	CASSSTGAVTEAFF
NA	NA	TRBV15	TRBJ1-1	TGTGCCACCAGCAGAGATCTAGCCGTGGCCGAAGCGGCTTTCTTT	CATSRDLAVAEAAFF
NA	NA	TRBV7-2	TRBJ1-1	TGTGCCAGCAGCCCACCCCGGGGCGGCACTGAAGCTTTCTTT	CASSPPRGGTEAFF
NA	NA	TRBV28	TRBJ2-5	TGTGCCAGCAGTTCCGTCCGGGAGACCCAGTACTTC	CASSSVRETQYF
NA	NA	TRBV5-1	TRBJ1-1	TGCGCCAGCAGTCAAAACCCGGGGCCGACTGAAGCTTTCTTT	CASSQNPGPTEAFF
NA	NA	TRBV6-5	TRBJ2-7	TGTGCCAGCAGTCACGGGACTGGATCCTACGAGCAGTACTTC	CASSHGTGSYEQYF
NA	NA	TRBV5-1	TRBJ1-2	TGCGCCAGCAGCGCAAACCGGGGCTATGGCTACACCTTC	CASSANRGYGYTF
TRBD1	once	TRBV4-2	TRBJ2-7	TGTGCCAGCAGCACAAGGACAGGGAGCTACGAGCAGTACTTC	CASSTRTGSYEQYF
TRBD1	NA	TRBV5-1	TRBJ2-6	TGCGCCAGCAGCTTCAACGAACCGGGACAGGGGTTCTCTGGGGCCAACGTCCTGACTTTC	CASSFNEPGQGFSGANVLTF
NA	NA	TRBV4-2	TRBJ2-7	TGTGCCAGCAGCCAAGATCCCCGGAGTAGTGCCTACGAGCAGTACTTC	CASSQDPRSSAYEQYF
NA	NA	TRBV2	TRBJ2-7	TGTGCCAGCAGTCAAACAGGTTTCGGCTCCTACGAGCAGTACTTC	CASSQTGFGSYEQYF
NA	NA	TRBV7-2	TRBJ2-7	TGTGCCAGCAGCTTTTCAGTCGGGAACTCCTACGAGCAGTACTTC	CASSFSVGNSYEQYF
NA	NA	TRBV5-1	TRBJ2-2	TGCGCCAGCAGCTTGGGACAGCGGGAGCTGTTTTTT	CASSLGQRELFF
TRBD2	NA	TRBV11-2	TRBJ2-7	TGTGCCAGCAGCAAAATTAGCGGGAGGCTTACCTACGAGCAGTACTTC	CASSKISGRLTYEQYF
NA	once	TRBV7-2	TRBJ2-3	TGTGCCAGCAGCTTCGGGCACAGCTCTGGCACAGATACGCAGTATTTT	CASSFGHSSGTDTQYF
TRBD2	NA	TRBV4-1	TRBJ2-3	TGCGCCAGCAGCCAACCGACTAGCGGGAGGGGCACAGATACGCAGTATTTT	CASSQPTSGRGTDTQYF
NA	NA	TRBV2	TRBJ1-4	TGTGCCAGCAGCCTAGACAGAGTGAATGAAAAACTGTTTTTT	CASSLDRVNEKLFF
NA	NA	TRBV18	TRBJ1-1	TGTGCCAGCTCCCCCCACACTGAAGCTTTCTTT	CASSPHTEAFF
TRBD2	once	TRBV11-2	TRBJ2-5	TGTGCCAGCAGCTTAGATTTCGGGGGACTAGCGGGAGCGACCCAGTACTTC	CASSLDFGGLAGATQYF
NA	once	TRBV21-1	TRBJ1-1	TGTGCCAGCAGGACCGGAGGGAACACTGAAGCTTTCTTT	CASRTGGNTEAFF